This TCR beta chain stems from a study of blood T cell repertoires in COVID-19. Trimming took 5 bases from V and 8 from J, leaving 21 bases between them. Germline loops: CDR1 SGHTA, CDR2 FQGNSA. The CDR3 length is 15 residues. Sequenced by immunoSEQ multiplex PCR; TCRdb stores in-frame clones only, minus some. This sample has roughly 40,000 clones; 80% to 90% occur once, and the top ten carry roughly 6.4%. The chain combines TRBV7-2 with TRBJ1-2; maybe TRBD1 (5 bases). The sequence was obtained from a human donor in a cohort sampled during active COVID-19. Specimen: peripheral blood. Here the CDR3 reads CASSAQSYQGGGYTF. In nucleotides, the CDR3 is TGTGCCAGCAGCGCTCAGAGTTATCAGGGTGGAGGCTACACCTTC.